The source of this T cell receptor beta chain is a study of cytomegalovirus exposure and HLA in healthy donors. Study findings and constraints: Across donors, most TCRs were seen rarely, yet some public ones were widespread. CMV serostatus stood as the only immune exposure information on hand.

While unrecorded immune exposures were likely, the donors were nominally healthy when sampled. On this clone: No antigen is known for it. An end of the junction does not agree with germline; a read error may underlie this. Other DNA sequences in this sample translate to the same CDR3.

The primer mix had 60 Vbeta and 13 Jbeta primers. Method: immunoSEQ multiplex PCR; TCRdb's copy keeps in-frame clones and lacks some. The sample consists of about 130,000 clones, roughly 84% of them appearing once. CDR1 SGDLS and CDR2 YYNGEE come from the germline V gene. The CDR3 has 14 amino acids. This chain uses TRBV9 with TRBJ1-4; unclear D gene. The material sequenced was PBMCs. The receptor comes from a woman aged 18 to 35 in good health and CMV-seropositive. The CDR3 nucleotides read TGTGCCAGCGGAGCTATGGAGGTTGAGGAAAAGCTGTTTTTT. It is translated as CASGAMEVEEKLFF.